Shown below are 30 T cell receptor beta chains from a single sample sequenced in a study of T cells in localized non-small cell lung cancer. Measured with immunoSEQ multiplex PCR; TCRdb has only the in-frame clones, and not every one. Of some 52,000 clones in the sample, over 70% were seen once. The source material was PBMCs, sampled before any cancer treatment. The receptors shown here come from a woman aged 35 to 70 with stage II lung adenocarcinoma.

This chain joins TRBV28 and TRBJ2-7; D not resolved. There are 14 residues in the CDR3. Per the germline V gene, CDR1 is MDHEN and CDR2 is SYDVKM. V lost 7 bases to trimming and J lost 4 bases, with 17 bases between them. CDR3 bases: TGTGCCAGCAATGTTATAGGGCAAGCATACGAGCAGTACTTC. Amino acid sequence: CASNVIGQAYEQYF.

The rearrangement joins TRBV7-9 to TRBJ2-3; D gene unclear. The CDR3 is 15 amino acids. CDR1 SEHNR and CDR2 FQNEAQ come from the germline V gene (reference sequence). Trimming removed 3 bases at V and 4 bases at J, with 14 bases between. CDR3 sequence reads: CASSLATELADTQYF. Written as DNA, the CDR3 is TGTGCCAGCAGCTTGGCGACGGAGCTAGCAGATACGCAGTATTTT.

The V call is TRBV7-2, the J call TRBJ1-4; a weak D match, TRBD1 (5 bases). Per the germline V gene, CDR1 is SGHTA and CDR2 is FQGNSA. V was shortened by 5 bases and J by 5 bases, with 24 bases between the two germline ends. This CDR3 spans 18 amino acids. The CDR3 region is CASSRQGMAVSRNEKLFF. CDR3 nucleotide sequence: TGTGCCAGCAGCCGTCAGGGAATGGCAGTTTCCCGAAATGAAAAACTGTTTTTT.

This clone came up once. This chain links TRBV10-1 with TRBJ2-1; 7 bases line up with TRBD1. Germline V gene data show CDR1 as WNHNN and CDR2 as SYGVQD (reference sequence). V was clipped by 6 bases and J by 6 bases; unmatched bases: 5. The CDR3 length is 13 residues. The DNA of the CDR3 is TGCGCCAGCAGCGGGGACAGTAGCAATGAGCAGTTCTTC. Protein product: CASSGDSSNEQFF.

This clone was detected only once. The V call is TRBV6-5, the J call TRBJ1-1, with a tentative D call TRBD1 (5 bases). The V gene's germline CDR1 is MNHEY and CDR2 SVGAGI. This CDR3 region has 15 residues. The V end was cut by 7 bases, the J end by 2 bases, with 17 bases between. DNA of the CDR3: TGTGCCAGCACAAGAGGGGTCCGCGGAAACACTGAAGCTTTCTTT. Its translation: CASTRGVRGNTEAFF.

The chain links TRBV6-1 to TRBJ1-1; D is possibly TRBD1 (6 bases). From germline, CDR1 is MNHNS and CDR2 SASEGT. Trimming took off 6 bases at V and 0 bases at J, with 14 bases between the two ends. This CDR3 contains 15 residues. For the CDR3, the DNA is TGTGCCAGCAGGATTGGACAGCTGATGAACACTGAAGCTTTCTTT. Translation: CASRIGQLMNTEAFF.

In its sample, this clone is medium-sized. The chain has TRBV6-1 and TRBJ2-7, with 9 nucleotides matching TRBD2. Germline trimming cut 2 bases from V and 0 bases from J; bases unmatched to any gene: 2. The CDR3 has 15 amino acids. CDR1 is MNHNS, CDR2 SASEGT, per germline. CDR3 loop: CASSELAGSSYEQYF. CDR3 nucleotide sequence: TGTGCCAGCAGTGAACTAGCGGGGAGCTCCTACGAGCAGTACTTC.

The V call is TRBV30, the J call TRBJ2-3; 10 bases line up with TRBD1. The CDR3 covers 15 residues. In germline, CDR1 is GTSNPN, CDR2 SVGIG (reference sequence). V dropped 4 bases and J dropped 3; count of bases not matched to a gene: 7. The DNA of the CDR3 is TGTGCCTGGAATACTAAGGGACAGGGGACAGATACGCAGTATTTT. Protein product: CAWNTKGQGTDTQYF.

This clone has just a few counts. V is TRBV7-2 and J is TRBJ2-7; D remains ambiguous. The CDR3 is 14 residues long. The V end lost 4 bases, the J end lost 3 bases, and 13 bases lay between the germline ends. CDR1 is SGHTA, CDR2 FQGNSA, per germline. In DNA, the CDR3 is TGTGCCAGCAGCTCGAGTGGACGTCGCTACGAGCAGTACTTC. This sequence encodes CASSSSGRRYEQYF.

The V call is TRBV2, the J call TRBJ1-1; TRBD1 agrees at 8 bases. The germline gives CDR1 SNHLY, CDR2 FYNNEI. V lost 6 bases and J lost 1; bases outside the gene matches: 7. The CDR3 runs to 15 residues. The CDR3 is CASRYRDRSNTEAFF. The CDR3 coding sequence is TGTGCCAGCAGATACCGGGACAGGTCGAACACTGAAGCTTTCTTT.

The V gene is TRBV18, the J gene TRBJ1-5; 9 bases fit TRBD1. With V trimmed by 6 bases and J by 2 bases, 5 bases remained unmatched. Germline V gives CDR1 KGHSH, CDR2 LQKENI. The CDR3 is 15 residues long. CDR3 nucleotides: TGTGCCAGCTCGCGGGACAGGGACGGCAATCAGCCCCAGCATTTT. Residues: CASSRDRDGNQPQHF.

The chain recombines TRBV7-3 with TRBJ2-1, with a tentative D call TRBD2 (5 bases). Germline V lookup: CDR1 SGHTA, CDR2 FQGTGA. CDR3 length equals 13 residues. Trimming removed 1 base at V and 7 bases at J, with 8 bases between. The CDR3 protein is CASSLNPGNEQFF. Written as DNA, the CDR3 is TGTGCCAGCAGCTTAAACCCGGGGAATGAGCAGTTCTTC.

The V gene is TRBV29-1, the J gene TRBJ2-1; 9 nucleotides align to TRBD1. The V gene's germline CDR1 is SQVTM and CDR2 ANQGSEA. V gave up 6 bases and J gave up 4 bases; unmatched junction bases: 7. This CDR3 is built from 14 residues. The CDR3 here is CSVSRDRVYNEQFF. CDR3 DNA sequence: TGCAGCGTATCGCGGGACAGGGTATACAATGAGCAGTTCTTC.

The CDR3 DNA is TGTGCCCGCGAACCTCGGGGCAGTACCTCCACTGAAGCTTTCTTT. As protein: CAREPRGSTSTEAFF. This rearrangement joins TRBV30 to TRBJ1-1; perhaps TRBD1 as D (5 bases). This CDR3 has 15 amino acids. Per the germline V gene, CDR1 is GTSNPN and CDR2 is SVGIG (reference sequence). V was clipped by 8 bases and J by 4 bases, with 23 bases between them. Filled out from reference TRBV30 and TRBJ1-1, the complete variable domain reads SQTIHQWPATLVQPVGSPLSLECTVEGTSNPNLYWYRQAAGRGLQLLFYSVGIGQISSEVPQNLSASRPQDRQFILSSKKLLLSDSGFYLCAREPRGSTSTEAFFGQGTRLTVV.

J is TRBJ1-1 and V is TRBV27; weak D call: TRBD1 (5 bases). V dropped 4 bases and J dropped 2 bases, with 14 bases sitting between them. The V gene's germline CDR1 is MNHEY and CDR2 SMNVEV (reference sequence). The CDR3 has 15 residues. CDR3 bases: TGTGCCAGCAGTTGGGGGTCCACGGTTAACACTGAAGCTTTCTTT. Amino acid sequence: CASSWGSTVNTEAFF.

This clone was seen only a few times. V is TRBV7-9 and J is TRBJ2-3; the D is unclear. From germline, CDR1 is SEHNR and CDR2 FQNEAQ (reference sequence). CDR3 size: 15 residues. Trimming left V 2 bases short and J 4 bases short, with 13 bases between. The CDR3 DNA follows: TGTGCCAGCAGCTTAACTCAGGTTTCCGCAGATACGCAGTATTTT. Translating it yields CASSLTQVSADTQYF.

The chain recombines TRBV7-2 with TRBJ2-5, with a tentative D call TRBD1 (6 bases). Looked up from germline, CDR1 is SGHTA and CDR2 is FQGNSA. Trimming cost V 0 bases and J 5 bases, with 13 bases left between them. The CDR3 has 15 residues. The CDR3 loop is CASSLADGGRETQYF. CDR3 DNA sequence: TGTGCCAGCAGCTTAGCAGATGGGGGCCGGGAGACCCAGTACTTC.

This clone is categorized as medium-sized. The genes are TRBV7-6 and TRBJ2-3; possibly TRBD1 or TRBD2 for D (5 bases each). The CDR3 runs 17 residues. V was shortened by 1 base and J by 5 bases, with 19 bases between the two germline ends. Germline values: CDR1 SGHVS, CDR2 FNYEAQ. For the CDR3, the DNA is TGTGCCAGCAGCTTAGTATCGTCCGGGGCCTCGGGAGATACGCAGTATTTT. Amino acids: CASSLVSSGASGDTQYF. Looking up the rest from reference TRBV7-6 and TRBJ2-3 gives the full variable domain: GAGVSQSPRYKVTKRGQDVALRCDPISGHVSLYWYRQALGQGPEFLTYFNYEAQQDKSGLPNDRFSAERPEGSISTLTIQRTEQRDSAMYRCASSLVSSGASGDTQYFGPGTRLTVL.

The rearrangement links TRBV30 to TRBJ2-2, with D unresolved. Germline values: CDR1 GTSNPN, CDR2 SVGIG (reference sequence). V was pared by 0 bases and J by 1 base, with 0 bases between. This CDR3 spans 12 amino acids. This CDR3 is CAWSVNTGELFF. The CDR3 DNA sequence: TGTGCCTGGAGTGTGAACACCGGGGAGCTGTTTTTT.

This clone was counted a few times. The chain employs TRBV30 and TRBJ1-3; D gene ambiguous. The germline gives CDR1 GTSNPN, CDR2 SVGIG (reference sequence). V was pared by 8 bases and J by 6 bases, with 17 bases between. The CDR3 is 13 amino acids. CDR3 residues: CAARTERINTIYF. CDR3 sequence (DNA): TGTGCCGCCCGGACCGAGAGAATAAACACCATATATTTT.

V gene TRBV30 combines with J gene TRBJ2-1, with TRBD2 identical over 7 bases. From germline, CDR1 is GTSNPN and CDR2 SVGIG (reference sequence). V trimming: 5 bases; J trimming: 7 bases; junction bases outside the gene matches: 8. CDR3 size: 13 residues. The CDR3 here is CAWAGLAANEQFF. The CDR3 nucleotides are TGTGCCTGGGCGGGGCTAGCGGCGAATGAGCAGTTCTTC.

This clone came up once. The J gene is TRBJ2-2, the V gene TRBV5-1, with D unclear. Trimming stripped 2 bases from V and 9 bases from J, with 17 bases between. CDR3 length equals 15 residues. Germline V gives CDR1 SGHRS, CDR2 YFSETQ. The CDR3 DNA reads TGCGCCAGCAGCTTATTTAGTGAATTGTCCAGGGAGCTGTTTTTT. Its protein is CASSLFSELSRELFF.

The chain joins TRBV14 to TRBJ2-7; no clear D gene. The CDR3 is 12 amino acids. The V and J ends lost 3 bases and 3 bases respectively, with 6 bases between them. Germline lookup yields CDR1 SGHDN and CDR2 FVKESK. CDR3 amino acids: CASSHGRYEQYF. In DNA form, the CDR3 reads TGTGCCAGCAGCCATGGCCGCTACGAGCAGTACTTC. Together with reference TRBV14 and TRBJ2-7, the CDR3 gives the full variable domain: EAGVTQFPSHSVIEKGQTVTLRCDPISGHDNLYWYRRVMGKEIKFLLHFVKESKQDESGMPNNRFLAERTGGTYSTLKVQPAELEDSGVYFCASSHGRYEQYFGPGTRLTVT.

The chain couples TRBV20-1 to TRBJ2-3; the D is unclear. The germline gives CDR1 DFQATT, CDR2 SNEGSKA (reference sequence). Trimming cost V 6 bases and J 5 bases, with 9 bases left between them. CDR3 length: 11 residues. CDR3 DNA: TGCAGTGCCCTTACGGGAGATACGCAGTATTTT. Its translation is CSALTGDTQYF.

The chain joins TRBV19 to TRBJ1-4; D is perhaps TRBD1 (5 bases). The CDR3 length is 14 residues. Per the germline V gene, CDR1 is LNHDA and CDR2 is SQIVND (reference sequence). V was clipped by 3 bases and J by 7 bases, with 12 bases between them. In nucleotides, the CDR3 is TGTGCCAGTAGTATTAGGACACCTTCTGAAAAACTGTTTTTT. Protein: CASSIRTPSEKLFF. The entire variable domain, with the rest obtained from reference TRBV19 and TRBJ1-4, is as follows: DGGITQSPKYLFRKEGQNVTLSCEQNLNHDAMYWYRQDPGQGLRLIYYSQIVNDFQKGDIAEGYSVSREKKESFPLTVTSAQKNPTAFYLCASSIRTPSEKLFFGSGTQLSVL.

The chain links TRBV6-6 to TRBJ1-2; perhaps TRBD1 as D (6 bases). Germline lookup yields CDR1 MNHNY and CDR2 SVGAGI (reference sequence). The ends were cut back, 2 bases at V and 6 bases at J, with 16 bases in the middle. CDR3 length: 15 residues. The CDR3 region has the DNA TGTGCCAGCAGTTACCCTCCAGGGCAGGGGCATGGCTACACCTTC. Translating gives CASSYPPGQGHGYTF.

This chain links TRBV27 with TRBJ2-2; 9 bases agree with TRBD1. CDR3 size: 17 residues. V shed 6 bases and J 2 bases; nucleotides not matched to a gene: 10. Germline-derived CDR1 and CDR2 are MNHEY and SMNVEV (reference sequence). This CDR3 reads CASSPLGQGRNTGELFF. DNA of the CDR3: TGTGCCAGCAGCCCACTGGGACAGGGACGTAACACCGGGGAGCTGTTTTTT.

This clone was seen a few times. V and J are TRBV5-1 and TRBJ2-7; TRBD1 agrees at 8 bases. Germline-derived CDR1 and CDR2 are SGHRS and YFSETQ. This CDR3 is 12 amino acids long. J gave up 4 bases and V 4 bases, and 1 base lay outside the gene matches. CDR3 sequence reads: CASSRDRYEQYF. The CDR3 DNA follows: TGCGCCAGCAGCCGGGACAGGTACGAGCAGTACTTC.

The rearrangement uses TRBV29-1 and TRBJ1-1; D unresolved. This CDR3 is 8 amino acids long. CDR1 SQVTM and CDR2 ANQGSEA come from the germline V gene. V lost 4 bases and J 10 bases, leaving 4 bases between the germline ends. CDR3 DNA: TGCAGCGTTGGCGGAGCTTTCTTT. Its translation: CSVGGAFF.

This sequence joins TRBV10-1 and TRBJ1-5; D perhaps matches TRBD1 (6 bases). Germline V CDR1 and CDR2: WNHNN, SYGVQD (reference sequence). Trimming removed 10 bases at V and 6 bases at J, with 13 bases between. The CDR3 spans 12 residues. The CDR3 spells CAMKQGSQPQHF. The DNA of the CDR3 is TGCGCCATGAAACAGGGTTCTCAGCCCCAGCATTTT.